This T cell receptor (beta chain) originates from a study of blood T cell repertoires in COVID-19. Measured with immunoSEQ multiplex PCR; TCRdb has only the in-frame clones, and not every one. In the table there are 90,000 or so clones, around 89% of which are singletons. The V and J ends lost 2 bases and 4 bases respectively, with 17 bases between them. This CDR3 spans 16 amino acids. Per germline, CDR1 LNHDA and CDR2 SQIVND (reference sequence). The sequenced sample was peripheral blood. V is TRBV19 and J is TRBJ1-2; D is ambiguous. The receptor comes from a woman aged 80 or over with active or convalescent COVID-19. The CDR3 DNA reads TGTGCCAGTAGTATATCTGCCCGAGGAGGAGGCTATGGCTACACCTTC. It codes for CASSISARGGGYGYTF.